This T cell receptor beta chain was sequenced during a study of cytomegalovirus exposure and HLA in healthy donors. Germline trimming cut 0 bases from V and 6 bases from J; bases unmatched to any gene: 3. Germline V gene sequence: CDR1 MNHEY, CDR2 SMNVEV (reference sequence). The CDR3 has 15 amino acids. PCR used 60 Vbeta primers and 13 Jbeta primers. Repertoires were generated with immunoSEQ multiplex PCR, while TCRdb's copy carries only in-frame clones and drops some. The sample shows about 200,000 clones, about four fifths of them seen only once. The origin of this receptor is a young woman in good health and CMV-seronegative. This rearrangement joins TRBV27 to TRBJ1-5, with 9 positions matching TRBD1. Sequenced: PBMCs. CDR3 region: CASSLSGQGGQPQHF. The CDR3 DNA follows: TGTGCCAGCAGTTTATCGGGACAGGGCGGTCAGCCCCAGCATTTT.